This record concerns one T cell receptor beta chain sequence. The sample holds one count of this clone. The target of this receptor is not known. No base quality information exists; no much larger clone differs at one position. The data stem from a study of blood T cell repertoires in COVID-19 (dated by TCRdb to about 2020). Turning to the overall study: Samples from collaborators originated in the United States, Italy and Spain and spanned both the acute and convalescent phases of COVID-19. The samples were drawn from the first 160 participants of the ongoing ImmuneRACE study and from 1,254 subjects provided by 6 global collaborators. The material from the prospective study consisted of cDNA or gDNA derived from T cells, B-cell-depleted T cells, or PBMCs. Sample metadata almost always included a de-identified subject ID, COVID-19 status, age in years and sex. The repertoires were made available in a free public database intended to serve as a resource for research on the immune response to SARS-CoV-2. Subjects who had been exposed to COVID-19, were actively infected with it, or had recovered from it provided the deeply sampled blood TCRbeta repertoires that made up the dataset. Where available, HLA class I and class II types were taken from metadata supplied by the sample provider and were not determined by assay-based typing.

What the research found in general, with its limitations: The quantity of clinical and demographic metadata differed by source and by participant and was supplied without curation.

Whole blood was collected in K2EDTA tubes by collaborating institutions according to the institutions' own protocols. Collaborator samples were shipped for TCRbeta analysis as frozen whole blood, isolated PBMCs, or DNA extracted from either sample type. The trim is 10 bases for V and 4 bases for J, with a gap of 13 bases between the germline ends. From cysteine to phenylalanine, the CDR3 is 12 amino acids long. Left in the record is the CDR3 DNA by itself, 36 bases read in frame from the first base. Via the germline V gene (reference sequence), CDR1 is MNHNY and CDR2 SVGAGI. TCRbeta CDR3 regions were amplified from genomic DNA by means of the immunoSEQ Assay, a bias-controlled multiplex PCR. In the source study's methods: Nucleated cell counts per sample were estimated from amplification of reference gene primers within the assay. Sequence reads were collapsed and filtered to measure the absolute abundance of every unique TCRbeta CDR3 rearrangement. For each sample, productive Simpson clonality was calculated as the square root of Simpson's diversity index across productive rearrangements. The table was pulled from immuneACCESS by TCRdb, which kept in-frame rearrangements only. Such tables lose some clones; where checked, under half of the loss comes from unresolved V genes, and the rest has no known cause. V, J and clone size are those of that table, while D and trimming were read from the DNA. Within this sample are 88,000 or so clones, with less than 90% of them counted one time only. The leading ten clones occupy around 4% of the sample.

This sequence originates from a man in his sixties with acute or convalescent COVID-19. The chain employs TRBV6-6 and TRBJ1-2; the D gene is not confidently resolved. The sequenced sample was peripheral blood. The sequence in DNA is TGTGCCACCAGACCGGGAGGCTATGGCTACACCTTC. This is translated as CATRPGGYGYTF.